The 25 T cell receptor beta chains in this list originate from one sample, sequenced in a study of shared clonotypes between healthy human individuals. Assay: immunoSEQ multiplex PCR; the TCRdb copy retains only in-frame clones and omits some. The repertoire holds approximately 1.4 million clones, with under 99% as singletons. Input material: naive CD4+ T cells sorted from blood. Stated subset: CD45RA+ positively selected. The receptors were sampled from a man aged 25 to 40 in good health.

The chain is built from TRBV5-6 and TRBJ1-3, with D uncertain. Trimming pared 5 bases from V and 3 bases from J, leaving 3 bases between. The CDR3 has 11 amino acids. Germline V CDR1 and CDR2: SGHDT, YYEEEE. CDR3 residues: CASRVGNTIYF. CDR3 sequence (DNA): TGTGCCAGCAGGGTTGGAAACACCATATATTTT.

This clone was counted a single time. The chain combines TRBV29-1 with TRBJ2-1; D not certain. The germline V gene has CDR1 SQVTM and CDR2 ANQGSEA. V was pared by 4 bases and J by 9 bases, with 19 bases between. The CDR3 loop spans 14 amino acids. The CDR3, as DNA: TGCAGCGTTGTTAGGACCCAGCGTCTGACTGAGCAGTTCTTC. Translating it yields CSVVRTQRLTEQFF.

The genes are TRBV25-1 and TRBJ2-3, with 10 bases lining up with TRBD2. CDR3 length equals 18 residues. V lost 6 bases and J lost 4; bases outside the gene matches: 16. Germline CDR1 and CDR2: MGHDK and SYGVNS. Written as DNA, the CDR3 is TGTGCCAGCAGCCTTTCTAGCGGGAGTAGGGGGGGGGCAGATACGCAGTATTTT. Protein product: CASSLSSGSRGGADTQYF.

J is TRBJ2-1 and V is TRBV30; D is undetermined. CDR1 is GTSNPN, CDR2 SVGIG, per germline (reference sequence). V was clipped by 3 bases and J by 0 bases, with 3 bases between them. The CDR3 runs 12 residues. The DNA of the CDR3 is TGTGCCTGGAGCGCCTCCTACAATGAGCAGTTCTTC. Protein: CAWSASYNEQFF.

The chain is built from TRBV5-1 and TRBJ2-7; 13 positions agree with TRBD2. Per the germline V gene, CDR1 is SGHRS and CDR2 is YFSETQ. The CDR3 consists of 17 residues. The V gene end was trimmed by 0 bases and the J gene end by 2 bases; junction bases not matched to a gene: 5. The CDR3 loop is CASSLATSGRAPYEQYF. In nucleotides, the CDR3 is TGCGCCAGCAGCTTGGCCACTAGCGGGAGGGCCCCCTACGAGCAGTACTTC.

The V and J genes are TRBV19 and TRBJ2-2; D possibly corresponds to TRBD1 (5 bases). Germline loops: CDR1 LNHDA, CDR2 SQIVND (reference sequence). Trimming left V 9 bases short and J 0 bases short, with 11 bases between. The CDR3 sequence is 14 residues long. The DNA of the CDR3 is TGTGCCAGGCAGGGTTACCCGAACACCGGGGAGCTGTTTTTT. Translating gives CARQGYPNTGELFF.

Of note for this clone: Other DNA sequences in this sample translate to the same CDR3. The chain couples TRBV4-1 to TRBJ1-1; a possible D gene is TRBD1 (5 bases). The CDR3 loop spans 15 amino acids. The V and J ends lost 1 base and 0 bases respectively, with 9 bases between them. CDR1 and CDR2 (germline): MGHRA, YSYEKL. The CDR3, as DNA: TGCGCCAGCAGCCAAGTCGGGACGGTGAACACTGAAGCTTTCTTT. This translates into CASSQVGTVNTEAFF.

The chain joins TRBV9 to TRBJ2-1; D tentatively reads TRBD1 or TRBD2 (5 bases each). This CDR3 spans 16 amino acids. Deletions cut 1 base from V and 4 bases from J, with 15 bases between. The germline CDR1 and CDR2 sequences are SGDLS and YYNGEE. CDR3 sequence reads: CASSVTNAGGYNEQFF. Here the CDR3 DNA reads TGTGCCAGCAGCGTAACCAATGCTGGGGGTTACAATGAGCAGTTCTTC.

The chain carries TRBV6-5 and TRBJ2-3; no definite D call. CDR1 and CDR2 (germline): MNHEY, SVGAGI. The CDR3 covers 14 residues. The V end lost 2 bases, the J end lost 3 bases, and 9 bases lay between the germline ends. The chain's CDR3 is CASSYREFTDTQYF. The DNA of the CDR3 is TGTGCCAGCAGTTACAGGGAATTTACAGATACGCAGTATTTT.

The chain links TRBV27 to TRBJ2-1; the match to TRBD2 covers 11 bases. The CDR3 covers 17 residues. The trim removed 5 bases at V and 0 bases at J, leaving 6 bases unmatched. Per the germline V gene, CDR1 is MNHEY and CDR2 is SMNVEV (reference sequence). CDR3 nucleotides: TGTGCCAGCAGTAGCAGTACTAGCGGGAGCTCCTACAATGAGCAGTTCTTC. Its translation is CASSSSTSGSSYNEQFF.

The rearrangement joins TRBV29-1 to TRBJ2-3; 7 positions match TRBD1. The length of the CDR3 is 15 residues. Per germline, CDR1 SQVTM and CDR2 ANQGSEA. The junction had 8 bases not matched to a gene; V was cut back by 5 bases and J by 0 bases. CDR3 region: CSVLPGGRSTDTQYF. As DNA, the CDR3 is TGCAGCGTTCTCCCAGGGGGTCGAAGCACAGATACGCAGTATTTT.

The chain combines TRBV10-3 with TRBJ1-1; 9 positions agree with TRBD1. Trimming cost V 10 bases and J 3 bases; bases outside gene matches: 15. CDR1 and CDR2 (germline): ENHRY, SYGVKD. CDR3 length: 16 amino acids. The DNA of the CDR3 is TGTGCCACCCAGATAACCCCACAGGGGGCGGACACTGAAGCTTTCTTT. It encodes CATQITPQGADTEAFF.

This chain connects TRBV30 to TRBJ1-5; TRBD1 aligns across 8 bases. J was trimmed by 5 bases and V by 1 base; bases with no gene match: 1. The length of the CDR3 is 13 residues. Germline CDR1 GTSNPN, CDR2 SVGIG (reference sequence). Here the CDR3 DNA reads TGTGCCTGGAGTGCAGGGGGCCATCAGCCCCAGCATTTT. Translation gives CAWSAGGHQPQHF.

This chain uses TRBV5-1 with TRBJ1-4; 12 bases are a match to TRBD1. CDR3 length: 17 residues. V lost 5 bases and J lost 3; bases outside the gene matches: 8. From germline, CDR1 is SGHRS and CDR2 YFSETQ. The CDR3 bases are TGCGCCAGCAGGACGGGGACAGGGGGCGCGGCTAATGAAAAACTGTTTTTT. The encoded protein is CASRTGTGGAANEKLFF. The full variable domain, in which reference TRBV5-1 and TRBJ1-4 provide the parts outside the CDR3, is KAGVTQTPRYLIKTRGQQVTLSCSPISGHRSVSWYQQTPGQGLQFLFEYFSETQRNKGNFPGRFSGRQFSNSRSEMNVSTLELGDSALYLCASRTGTGGAANEKLFFGSGTQLSVL.

V usage is TRBV7-8 and J usage is TRBJ1-1, with 7 bases lining up with TRBD1. CDR1 is SGHVS and CDR2 is FQNEAQ in the germline V gene. The junction had 9 bases not matched to a gene; V was cut back by 2 bases and J by 6 bases. The CDR3 consists of 15 residues. As DNA, the CDR3 is TGTGCCAGCAGCTTAATTGGCAGGGGGAAGCCTGAAGCTTTCTTT. It codes for CASSLIGRGKPEAFF.

The chain couples TRBV7-9 to TRBJ2-7, with TRBD1 as a possible D gene (5 bases). CDR1 is SEHNR and CDR2 is FQNEAQ in the germline V gene (reference sequence). Trimming took off 5 bases at V and 4 bases at J, with 15 bases between the two ends. The CDR3 is 14 residues long. The CDR3 sequence is CASSNDSFRYEQYF. CDR3 in DNA: TGTGCCAGCAGCAACGACAGTTTTCGGTACGAGCAGTACTTC.

V is TRBV5-5 and J is TRBJ2-1, with D possibly TRBD1 on 6 matching bases. Trimming removed 2 bases at V and 7 bases at J, with 16 bases between. The germline CDR1 and CDR2 sequences are SGHKS and YYEKEE (reference sequence). The CDR3 has 15 residues. This CDR3 is CASSFRWGLGNEQFF. The CDR3 DNA reads TGTGCCAGCAGCTTTCGCTGGGGGCTTGGTAATGAGCAGTTCTTC.

Points on this clone: Additional DNA sequences in this sample encode the identical CDR3. The chain's CDR3 is CASSLTGSSYEQYF. The CDR3 DNA follows: TGCGCCAGCAGCTTAACGGGGAGCTCCTACGAGCAGTACTTC. The chain carries TRBV5-1 and TRBJ2-7; tentative D call: TRBD2 (5 bases). The CDR3 loop spans 14 amino acids. CDR1 SGHRS and CDR2 YFSETQ come from the germline V gene. Deletions cut 2 bases from V and 0 bases from J, with 9 bases between.

V gene TRBV28 combines with J gene TRBJ2-5; a possible D gene is TRBD1 (7 bases). The CDR3 contains 15 residues. Germline-derived CDR1 and CDR2 are MDHEN and SYDVKM. V was clipped by 6 bases and J by 6 bases, with 20 bases between them. Here the CDR3 reads CASSKFGAGGKTQYF. The CDR3 coding sequence is TGTGCCAGCAGCAAATTCGGGGCAGGGGGGAAGACCCAGTACTTC.

The chain combines TRBV18 with TRBJ2-1; the match to TRBD2 covers 8 bases. The ends lost 1 base at V and 4 bases at J; junction bases unmatched: 12. Germline CDR1 is KGHSH and CDR2 is LQKENI. This CDR3 is 18 amino acids long. The CDR3 is CASSPRGARREAYNEQFF. In nucleotides, the CDR3 is TGTGCCAGCTCACCACGAGGGGCGCGGCGGGAGGCGTACAATGAGCAGTTCTTC.

This sequence joins TRBV6-4 and TRBJ1-4; D is unclear. V was cut by 2 bases and J by 8 bases, with 9 bases left in between. Germline lookup yields CDR1 MRHNA and CDR2 SNTAGT. This CDR3 comprises 13 residues. The CDR3 sequence is CASSDRAGEKLFF. CDR3 in DNA: TGTGCCAGCAGTGACAGGGCGGGCGAAAAACTGTTTTTT.

The chain is built from TRBV11-3 and TRBJ2-7; tentative D call: TRBD2 (6 bases). Germline assignment: CDR1 SGHNT and CDR2 YENEEA. The CDR3 length is 14 residues. With 4 bases removed from V and 5 bases from J, the gap between germline ends came to 15 bases. CDR3 sequence (DNA): TGTGCCAGCAGCTCCCTACACGGAGGGCACGAGCAGTACTTC. The encoded protein is CASSSLHGGHEQYF.

The chain is built from TRBV2 and TRBJ2-2, with D possibly TRBD1 on 6 matching bases. This CDR3 spans 14 amino acids. V lost 2 bases to trimming and J lost 6 bases, with 10 bases between them. Germline V gene sequence: CDR1 SNHLY, CDR2 FYNNEI. CDR3 loop: CASSEQGWAGELFF. CDR3 bases: TGTGCCAGCAGTGAACAGGGGTGGGCCGGGGAGCTGTTTTTT. The full variable domain, completed using reference TRBV2 and TRBJ2-2, is EPEVTQTPSHQVTQMGQEVILRCVPISNHLYFYWYRQILGQKVEFLVSFYNNEISEKSEIFDDQFSVERPDGSNFTLKIRSTKLEDSAMYFCASSEQGWAGELFFGEGSRLTVL.

Regarding this clone: This sample includes further DNA sequences coding for the same CDR3. The V call is TRBV29-1, the J call TRBJ2-5, with D hard to call. From germline, CDR1 is SQVTM and CDR2 ANQGSEA. The CDR3 extends over 12 amino acids. V shed 6 bases and J shed 5 bases, with 13 bases lying between them. The CDR3, as DNA: TGCAGCGTCCGAGTAGTTGGGGAGACCCAGTACTTC. This translates into CSVRVVGETQYF.

The rearrangement uses TRBV5-1 and TRBJ1-2; a possible D gene is TRBD1 (5 bases). The germline V gene encodes CDR1 SGHRS and CDR2 YFSETQ. Trimming shortened V by 4 bases and J by 4 bases, and 11 bases separated the two germline ends. The CDR3 has 13 amino acids. CDR3 amino acids: CASSKGLLYGYTF. DNA of the CDR3: TGCGCCAGCAGCAAGGGACTCCTCTATGGCTACACCTTC.